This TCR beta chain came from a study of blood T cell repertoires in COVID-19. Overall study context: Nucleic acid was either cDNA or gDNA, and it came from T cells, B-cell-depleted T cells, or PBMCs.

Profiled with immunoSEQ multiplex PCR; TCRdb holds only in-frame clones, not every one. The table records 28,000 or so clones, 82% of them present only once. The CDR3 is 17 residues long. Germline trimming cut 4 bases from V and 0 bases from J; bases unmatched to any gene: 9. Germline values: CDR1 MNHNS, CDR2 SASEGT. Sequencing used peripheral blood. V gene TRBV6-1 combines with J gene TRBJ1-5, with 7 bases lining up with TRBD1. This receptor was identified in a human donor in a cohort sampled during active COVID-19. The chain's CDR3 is CASSGGQGEFSNQPQHF. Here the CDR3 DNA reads TGTGCCAGCAGTGGCGGTCAGGGGGAGTTTAGCAATCAGCCCCAGCATTTT.